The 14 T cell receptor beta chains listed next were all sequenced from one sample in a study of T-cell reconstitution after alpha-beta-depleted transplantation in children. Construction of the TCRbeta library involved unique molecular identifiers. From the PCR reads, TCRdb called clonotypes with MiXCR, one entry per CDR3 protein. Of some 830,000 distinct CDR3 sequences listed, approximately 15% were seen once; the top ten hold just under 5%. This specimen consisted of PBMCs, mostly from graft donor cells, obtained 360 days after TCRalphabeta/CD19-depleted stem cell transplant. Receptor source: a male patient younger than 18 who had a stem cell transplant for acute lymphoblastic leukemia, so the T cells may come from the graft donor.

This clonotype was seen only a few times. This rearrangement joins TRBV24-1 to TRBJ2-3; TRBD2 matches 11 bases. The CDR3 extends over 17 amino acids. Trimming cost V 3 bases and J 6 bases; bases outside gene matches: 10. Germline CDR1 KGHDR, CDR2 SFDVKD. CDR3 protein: CATSDKTSGIQDDTQYF. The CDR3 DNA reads TGTGCCACCAGTGATAAGACTAGCGGGATTCAGGATGATACGCAGTATTTT.

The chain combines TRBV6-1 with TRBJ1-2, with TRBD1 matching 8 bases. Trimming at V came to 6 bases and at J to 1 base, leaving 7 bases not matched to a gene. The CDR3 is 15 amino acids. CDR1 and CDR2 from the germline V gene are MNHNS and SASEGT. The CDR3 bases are TGTGCCAGCAGGCCCGGGACAGGAGTTAACTATGGCTACACCTTC. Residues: CASRPGTGVNYGYTF.

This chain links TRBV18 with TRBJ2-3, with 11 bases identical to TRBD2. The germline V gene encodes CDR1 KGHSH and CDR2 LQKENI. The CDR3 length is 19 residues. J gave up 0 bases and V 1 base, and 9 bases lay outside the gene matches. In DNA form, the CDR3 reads TGTGCCAGCTCACCACAAACCCGCGGGACTAGCGGTAGCACAGATACGCAGTATTTT. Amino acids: CASSPQTRGTSGSTDTQYF.

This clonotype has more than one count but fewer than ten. The CDR3 reads CASSLRQGREEQYF. DNA of the CDR3: TGTGCCAGCAGTCTCCGACAGGGCCGGGAAGAGCAGTACTTC. V is TRBV25-1 and J is TRBJ2-7; 7 nucleotides match TRBD1. Looked up from germline, CDR1 is MGHDK and CDR2 is SYGVNS. The length of the CDR3 is 14 residues. V lost 5 bases and J lost 7; bases outside the gene matches: 11.

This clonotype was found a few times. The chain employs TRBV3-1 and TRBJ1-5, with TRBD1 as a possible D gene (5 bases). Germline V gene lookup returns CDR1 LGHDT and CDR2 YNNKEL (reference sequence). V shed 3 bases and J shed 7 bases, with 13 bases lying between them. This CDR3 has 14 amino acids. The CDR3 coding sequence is TGTGCCAGCAGCCAGGATCCCAGGGAACAGCCCCAGCATTTT. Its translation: CASSQDPREQPQHF.

The CDR3, as DNA: TGTGCCATCACCTCGGACCTCAGGGGGCCGCCTGGGGGCTACACCTTC. Its protein product is CAITSDLRGPPGGYTF. The chain combines TRBV10-3 with TRBJ1-2; TRBD1 aligns across 8 bases. CDR1 is ENHRY, CDR2 SYGVKD, per germline. The CDR3 contains 16 residues. J was trimmed by 8 bases and V by 7 bases; bases with no gene match: 18.

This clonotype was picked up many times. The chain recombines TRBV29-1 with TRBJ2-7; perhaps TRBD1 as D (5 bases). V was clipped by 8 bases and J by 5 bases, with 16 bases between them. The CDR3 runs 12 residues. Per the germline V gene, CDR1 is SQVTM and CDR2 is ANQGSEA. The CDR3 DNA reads TGCAGCACCCGGACACCGCCTAACGAGCAGTACTTC. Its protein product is CSTRTPPNEQYF.

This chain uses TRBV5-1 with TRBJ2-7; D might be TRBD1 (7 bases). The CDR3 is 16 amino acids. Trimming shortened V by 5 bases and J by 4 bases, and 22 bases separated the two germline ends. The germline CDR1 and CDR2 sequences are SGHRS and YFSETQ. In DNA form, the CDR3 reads TGCGCCAGCAGTCTCACCGGCGGGACAGAGACATACGAGCAGTACTTC. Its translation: CASSLTGGTETYEQYF.

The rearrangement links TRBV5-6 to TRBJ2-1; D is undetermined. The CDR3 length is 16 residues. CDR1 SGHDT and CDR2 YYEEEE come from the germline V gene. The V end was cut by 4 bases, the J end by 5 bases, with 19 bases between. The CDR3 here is CASSTTTAKVHNEQFF. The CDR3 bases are TGTGCCAGCAGCACCACAACAGCAAAGGTACACAATGAGCAGTTCTTC.

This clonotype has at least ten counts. CDR3 residues: CASSLGRNEQYF. The CDR3 DNA is TGTGCCAGCAGCCTGGGAAGGAACGAGCAGTACTTC. This chain uses TRBV12-3 or TRBV12-4 with TRBJ2-7; D remains ambiguous. CDR3 length equals 12 residues. Trimming removed 6 bases at V and 5 bases at J, with 11 bases between.

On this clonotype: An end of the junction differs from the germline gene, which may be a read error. CDR3 nucleotides: TGTGCCAGCACCTTAGGAGGGAGTATCGGGGAGCTGTTTTTT. This codes for CASTLGGSIGELFF. The rearrangement joins TRBV7-6 to TRBJ2-2; D possibly corresponds to TRBD2 (6 bases). CDR3 length: 14 amino acids. Germline CDR1 and CDR2: SGHVS and FNYEAQ.

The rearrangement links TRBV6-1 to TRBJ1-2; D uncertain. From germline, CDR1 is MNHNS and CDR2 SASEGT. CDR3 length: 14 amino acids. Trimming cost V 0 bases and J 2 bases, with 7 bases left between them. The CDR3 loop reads CASSEAAENYGYTF. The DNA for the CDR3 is TGTGCCAGCAGTGAAGCGGCAGAGAACTATGGCTACACCTTC.

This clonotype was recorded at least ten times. The CDR3 region is CSVTSGRVWDEQFF. The CDR3 region has the DNA TGCAGCGTGACTAGCGGGAGGGTATGGGATGAGCAGTTCTTC. The chain employs TRBV29-1 and TRBJ2-1, with 14 positions matching TRBD2. This CDR3 comprises 14 residues. The junction had 6 bases not matched to a gene; V was cut back by 6 bases and J by 8 bases. The V gene's germline CDR1 is SQVTM and CDR2 ANQGSEA.

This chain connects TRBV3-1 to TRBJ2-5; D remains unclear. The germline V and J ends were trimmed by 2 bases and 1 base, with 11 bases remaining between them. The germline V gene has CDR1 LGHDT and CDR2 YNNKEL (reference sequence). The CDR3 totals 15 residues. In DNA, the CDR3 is TGTGCCAGCAGCCAAATGATGACGGTCCAAGAGACCCAGTACTTC. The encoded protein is CASSQMMTVQETQYF.